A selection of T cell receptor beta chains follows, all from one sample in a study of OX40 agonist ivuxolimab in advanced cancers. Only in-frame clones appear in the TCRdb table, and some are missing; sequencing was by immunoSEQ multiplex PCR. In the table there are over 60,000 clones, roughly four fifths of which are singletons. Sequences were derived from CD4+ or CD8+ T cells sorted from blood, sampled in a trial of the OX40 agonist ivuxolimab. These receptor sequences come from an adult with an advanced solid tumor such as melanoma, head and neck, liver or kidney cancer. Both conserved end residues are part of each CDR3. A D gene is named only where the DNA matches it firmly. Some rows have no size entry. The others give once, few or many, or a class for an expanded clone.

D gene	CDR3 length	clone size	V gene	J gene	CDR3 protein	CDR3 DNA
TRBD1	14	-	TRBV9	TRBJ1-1	CASSVAGQGAEAFF	TGTGCCAGCAGCGTAGCCGGACAGGGGGCTGAAGCTTTCTTT
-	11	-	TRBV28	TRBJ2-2	CATQGAGELFF	TGTGCCACACAGGGCGCTGGGGAGCTGTTTTTT
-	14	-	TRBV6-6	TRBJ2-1	CASSPQDANNEQFF	TGTGCCAGCAGCCCCCAGGACGCAAACAATGAGCAGTTCTTC
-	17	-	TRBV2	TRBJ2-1	CASSETLTESSYNEQFF	TGTGCCAGCAGCGAAACCCTCACAGAAAGCTCCTACAATGAGCAGTTCTTC
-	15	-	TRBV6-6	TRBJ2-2	CASRQQGLIAGELFF	TGTGCCAGCCGACAACAGGGACTTATCGCCGGGGAGCTGTTTTTT
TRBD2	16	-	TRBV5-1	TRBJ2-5	CASRGLAGGPQETQYF	TGCGCCAGCAGAGGGCTAGCGGGAGGGCCCCAAGAGACCCAGTACTTC
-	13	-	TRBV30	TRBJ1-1	CAWNRGMNTEAFF	TGTGCCTGGAATAGGGGCATGAACACTGAAGCTTTCTTT
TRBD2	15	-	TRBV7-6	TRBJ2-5	CASSPRGGYQETQYF	TGTGCCAGCAGCCCACGGGGGGGATACCAAGAGACCCAGTACTTC
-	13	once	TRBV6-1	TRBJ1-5	CASSGSHNQPQHF	TGTGCCAGCAGTGGCAGCCACAATCAGCCCCAGCATTTT
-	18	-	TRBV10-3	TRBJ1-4	CAISESLFAGKGEEKLFF	TGTGCCATCAGTGAGTCATTATTTGCAGGGAAGGGTGAAGAAAAACTGTTTTTT
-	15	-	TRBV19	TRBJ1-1	CASRSTRTENTEAFF	TGTGCCAGTAGATCAACCCGGACGGAGAACACTGAAGCTTTCTTT
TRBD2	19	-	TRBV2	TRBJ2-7	CASSRLAGDIRLGSYEQYF	TGTGCCAGCAGTAGACTAGCGGGAGATATTAGATTAGGCTCCTACGAGCAGTACTTC
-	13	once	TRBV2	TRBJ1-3	CASRSSSGNTIYF	TGTGCCAGCAGATCTTCCTCTGGAAACACCATATATTTT
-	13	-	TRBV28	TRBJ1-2	CASRDSNRGGYTF	TGTGCCAGCAGGGACTCCAATAGAGGTGGCTACACCTTC
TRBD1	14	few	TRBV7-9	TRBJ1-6	CASREPDRGSPLHF	TGTGCCAGCAGGGAACCTGACAGGGGCTCACCCCTCCACTTT
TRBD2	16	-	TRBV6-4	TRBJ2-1	CASSDSGGGSGNEQFF	TGTGCCAGCAGTGACTCGGGGGGAGGGTCGGGCAATGAGCAGTTCTTC
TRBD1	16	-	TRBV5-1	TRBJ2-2	CASSSRTGTNTGELFF	TGCGCCAGCAGCTCCCGGACAGGGACGAACACCGGGGAGCTGTTTTTT
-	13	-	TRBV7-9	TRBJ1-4	CASLRAPDEKLFF	TGTGCCAGCCTTCGGGCTCCGGATGAAAAACTGTTTTTT
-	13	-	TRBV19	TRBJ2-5	CASSIGIGETQYF	TGTGCCAGTAGTATCGGGATTGGGGAGACCCAGTACTTC
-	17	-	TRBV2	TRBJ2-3	CASSGSGKGWGTDTQYF	TGTGCCAGCAGTGGATCCGGAAAGGGGTGGGGCACAGATACGCAGTATTTT
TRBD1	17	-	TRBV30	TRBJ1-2	CAWNPRMGTGANYGYTF	TGTGCCTGGAACCCAAGAATGGGGACAGGGGCCAACTATGGCTACACCTTC
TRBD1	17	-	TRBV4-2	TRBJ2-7	CASSQALGQGIVYEQYF	TGTGCCAGCAGCCAGGCCCTTGGACAGGGGATTGTGTACGAGCAGTACTTC
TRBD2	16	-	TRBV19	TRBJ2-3	CASSHLAGGSTDTQYF	TGTGCCAGTAGTCACCTAGCGGGGGGGAGCACAGATACGCAGTATTTT
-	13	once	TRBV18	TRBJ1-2	CASSPSAGYGYTF	TGTGCCAGCTCACCATCTGCTGGGTATGGCTACACCTTC
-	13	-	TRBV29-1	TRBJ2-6	CGVDLDGANVLTF	TGCGGCGTTGACCTCGACGGGGCCAACGTCCTGACTTTC
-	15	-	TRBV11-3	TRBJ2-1	CASSLEGAGYNEQFF	TGTGCCAGCAGCTTAGAAGGGGCGGGTTACAATGAGCAGTTCTTC
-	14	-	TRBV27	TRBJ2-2	CASSRQVATGELFF	TGTGCCAGCAGTCGACAGGTTGCAACCGGGGAGCTGTTTTTT
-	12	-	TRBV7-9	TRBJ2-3	CASSISTDTQYF	TGTGCCAGCAGCATCTCCACAGATACGCAGTATTTT
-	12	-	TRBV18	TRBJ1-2	CASSEDSYGYTF	TGTGCCAGCTCAGAGGACAGCTATGGCTACACCTTC
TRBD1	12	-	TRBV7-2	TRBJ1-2	CASSFGQGSYTF	TGTGCCAGCAGCTTCGGACAGGGCTCCTACACCTTC
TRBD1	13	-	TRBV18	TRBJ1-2	CASSRQGDYGYTF	TGTGCCAGCTCTCGTCAGGGGGACTATGGCTACACCTTC
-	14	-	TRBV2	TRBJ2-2	CASTQWVATGELFF	TGTGCCAGCACCCAATGGGTGGCCACCGGGGAGCTGTTTTTT
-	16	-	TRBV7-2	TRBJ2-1	CASSLRRGSSYNEQFF	TGTGCCAGCAGCTTGAGGAGGGGGAGCTCCTACAATGAGCAGTTCTTC
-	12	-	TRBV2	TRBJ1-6	CASTAIFSPLHF	TGTGCCAGCACTGCTATATTCTCACCCCTCCACTTT
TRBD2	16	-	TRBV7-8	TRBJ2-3	CASSFLAAGATDTQYF	TGTGCCAGCAGCTTCTTAGCCGCGGGAGCAACAGATACGCAGTATTTT
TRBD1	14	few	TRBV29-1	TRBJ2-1	CSVTDREGTNEQFF	TGCAGCGTAACGGACAGGGAAGGGACCAATGAGCAGTTCTTC